This TCR beta chain was sequenced during a study of glioma-infiltrating T cells (TCRdb year 2016). Broadly, across the study: Sequencing of TCR alpha- and beta-chain repertoires was performed on glioma tissue, on non-neoplastic brain tissue, and on matched peripheral blood mononuclear cells. To measure divergence between tissue and blood T-cell populations, each tissue-infiltrating repertoire was compared with the peripheral blood repertoire of the same patient. The paired cohort was made up of three low-grade glioma patients, eight primary glioblastoma patients and three non-glioma patients who contributed non-neoplastic brain tissue.

CDR1 and CDR2 are drawn from the germline V gene: SGHTA, FQGTGA. The V and J ends are trimmed by 2 bases and 4 bases, leaving 8 bases between them. The CDR3 holds 13 amino acids from the cysteine to the phenylalanine. Of the read, only the CDR3 DNA is kept; its 39 bases are in frame from base 1. This clonotype showed up many times. Its binding antigen is unknown. Base-call qualities are not available, and no considerably larger clone is one nucleotide away. TCR alpha and beta CDR3 regions were amplified with the iRepertoire nested amplicon-rescue multiplex PCR (arm-PCR) platform from RNA. The input for one-step reverse transcription and amplification was roughly 85-400 ng of either tissue mRNA or PBMC total RNA. After bead purification, a secondary multiplex PCR added Illumina adapters, and libraries were gel-purified between 200 and 400 bp. The libraries contained internal 6-nucleotide barcodes that were used for demultiplexing. The libraries were sequenced on an Illumina MiSeq using 2x220 or 2x250 nucleotide paired-end reads. The study's own analysis went as follows. Paired reads were merged using FLASH 1.2.11 and were aligned to the GRCh37 human genome using BWA-MEM, after which TRA and TRB reads were extracted. For V and J assignment, an IMGT-derived reference of cassette sequences and CDR3 motifs that included pseudogenes was used. Reads were translated in three frames, and productive CDR3s were defined as those with a C...FGXG motif and no stop codons. A clonotype was defined as a unique combination of a V-J cassette pair and a CDR3 amino acid sequence. Filtering of reads was based on Hamming distance, with the threshold set by the sequence error rate of each sample in mapped regions. The raw public reads went through TCRdb reprocessing: fastp at Q25, MiXCR clone calling, in-frame beta chains kept. Every distinct CDR3 protein forms one entry, paired with its most common genes and DNA. TCRdb, rather than the study authors, made the V and J calls. The sample table contains around 190,000 distinct CDR3 sequences; only one count was recorded for 32% of them. Clones ranked in the top ten supply 20% to 25% of the sample.

What the authors observed across the whole study: In non-neoplastic patients, VJ-independent divergence between tissue and blood fell below expectation, whereas in all gliomas, and especially in low-grade gliomas, the divergence rose above expectation. Only a very small number of CDR3 sequences turned up in both tissue and blood, a result put down to high CDR3 diversity combined with limited sampling. Small numbers underpinned the group comparisons: roughly 8 glioblastoma patients, three low-grade glioma patients and three non-neoplastic patients.

The sample taken for sequencing was glioma tissue, nonneoplastic brain tissue, or PBMCs (not recorded which). This clonotype was sampled from a human donor with low-grade glioma or glioblastoma, undergoing nonglioma brain surgery, or in good health (not recorded which). This chain joins TRBV7-3 to TRBJ1-1, with no confidently assigned D gene. The DNA reads as follows: TGTGCCAGCAGCTTACAAGGTCCCACTGAAGCTTTCTTT. This yields the protein CASSLQGPTEAFF.